These 31 T cell receptor beta chains came from one sample sequenced in a study of blood T cell repertoires in COVID-19. The data were produced by immunoSEQ multiplex PCR, yet TCRdb's version contains in-frame clones alone and is incomplete. The sample consists of about 270,000 clones, around 89% of them appearing once. What was sequenced was PBMCs or T cells enriched from blood (not recorded which). These receptor sequences come from a woman in her 50s who had recovered from COVID-19.

V is TRBV5-6 and J is TRBJ1-6; D not certain. In germline, CDR1 is SGHDT, CDR2 YYEEEE. Trimming pared 2 bases from V and 6 bases from J, leaving 12 bases between. This CDR3 has 15 residues. CDR3 sequence reads: CASSFRLTGNSPLHF. CDR3 sequence (DNA): TGTGCCAGCAGCTTTAGACTGACGGGTAATTCACCCCTCCACTTT.

The chain uses TRBV6-5 and TRBJ1-1; D remains ambiguous. Germline loops: CDR1 MNHEY, CDR2 SVGAGI. Trimming took 3 bases from V and 0 from J, leaving 5 bases between them. The CDR3 sequence is 13 residues long. The CDR3 region has the DNA TGTGCCAGCAGTTATCAGATGAACACTGAAGCTTTCTTT. Protein: CASSYQMNTEAFF.

About this clone itself: Different DNA sequences within this sample yield the same CDR3. The chain is built from TRBV7-2 and TRBJ2-7, with 7 nucleotides matching TRBD2. Trimming took 1 base from V and 3 from J; bases not matched to a gene: 6. Germline CDR1 reads SGHTA; CDR2 reads FQGNSA. The CDR3 extends over 15 amino acids. The CDR3 DNA reads as TGTGCCAGCAGCTTAGGTGCTAGCGGAATCTACGAGCAGTACTTC. This codes for CASSLGASGIYEQYF.

This clone was seen more than once but under ten times. The V gene is TRBV7-2, the J gene TRBJ1-2; the D gene is possibly TRBD1 (6 bases). The CDR3 sequence is 15 residues long. Germline CDR1 reads SGHTA; CDR2 reads FQGNSA. Trimming removed 7 bases at V and 3 bases at J, with 18 bases between. The CDR3 sequence: CASIASGGGDYGYTF. DNA for the CDR3: TGTGCCAGCATTGCGAGCGGTGGGGGCGACTATGGCTACACCTTC.

This clone was seen a few times. This sequence joins TRBV2 and TRBJ2-7, with D maybe TRBD1 (6 bases). The germline V gene has CDR1 SNHLY and CDR2 FYNNEI. V gave up 8 bases and J gave up 6 bases, with 8 bases separating them. CDR3 size: 10 residues. Here the CDR3 DNA reads TGTGCCAGCGGGACATTCGAGCAGTACTTC. As protein: CASGTFEQYF.

The V and J genes are TRBV6-5 and TRBJ2-4; 7 bases map to TRBD2. The length of the CDR3 is 13 residues. Germline V gene sequence: CDR1 MNHEY, CDR2 SVGAGI. V was pared by 6 bases and J by 8 bases, with 7 bases of the junction left unmatched. As DNA, the CDR3 is TGTGCCAGCAGAGTCGGGGGGAGGGACATTCAGTACTTC. It codes for CASRVGGRDIQYF.

This clone came up once. The chain uses TRBV6-5 and TRBJ1-5; a possible D gene is TRBD1 (6 bases). This CDR3 comprises 16 residues. V was cut by 0 bases and J by 7 bases, with 16 bases left in between. Germline loops: CDR1 MNHEY, CDR2 SVGAGI. The CDR3 sequence: CASSYSRQDPGQPQHF. CDR3 nucleotides: TGTGCCAGCAGTTACTCTAGACAGGACCCGGGCCAGCCCCAGCATTTT.

This rearrangement joins TRBV14 to TRBJ2-4, with 8 nucleotides matching TRBD2. With 4 bases clipped from V and 6 bases from J, the junction kept 14 bases outside the gene matches. Germline V gene sequence: CDR1 SGHDN, CDR2 FVKESK. The CDR3 covers 17 residues. CDR3 residues: CASSRTGGGPTGNIQYF. DNA for the CDR3: TGTGCCAGCAGCCGTACCGGGGGGGGCCCCACGGGAAACATTCAGTACTTC.

V and J are TRBV9 and TRBJ1-4; a weak D match, TRBD1 (6 bases). This CDR3 is 13 amino acids long. CDR1 is SGDLS, CDR2 YYNGEE, per germline. Trimming cost V 4 bases and J 8 bases, with 12 bases left between them. The CDR3 bases are TGTGCCAGCAGCCGGGACACGGACGAAAAACTGTTTTTT. Amino acid sequence: CASSRDTDEKLFF.

This chain uses TRBV28 with TRBJ1-4, with D perhaps TRBD1 (6 bases). With 10 bases removed from V and 0 bases from J, the gap between germline ends came to 15 bases. CDR3 length: 15 residues. Germline V gives CDR1 MDHEN, CDR2 SYDVKM. The CDR3: CAITTGPATNEKLFF. Here the CDR3 DNA reads TGTGCCATAACGACAGGCCCTGCAACTAATGAAAAACTGTTTTTT.

This clone has a single count. This chain links TRBV9 with TRBJ1-6; the match to TRBD1 covers 7 bases. The CDR3 length is 14 residues. Germline V gene sequence: CDR1 SGDLS, CDR2 YYNGEE. J was trimmed by 9 bases and V by 3 bases; bases with no gene match: 6. This CDR3 reads CASSAGQNGSPLHF. The CDR3 region has the DNA TGTGCCAGCAGCGCGGGACAGAACGGTTCACCCCTCCACTTT.

This clone appeared once. V and J are TRBV6-2 or TRBV6-3 and TRBJ2-5; TRBD2 might be the D (5 bases). CDR1 MNHEY and CDR2 SVGEGT come from the germline V gene. This CDR3 contains 15 residues. The germline V and J ends were trimmed by 4 bases and 5 bases, with 17 bases remaining between them. The chain's CDR3 is CASSSSGIASETQYF. CDR3 DNA: TGTGCCAGCAGTTCATCGGGTATAGCGTCGGAGACCCAGTACTTC.

This chain links TRBV5-1 with TRBJ1-2, with 10 bases fitting TRBD1. The CDR3 consists of 14 residues. The junction had 3 bases not matched to a gene; V was cut back by 4 bases and J by 3 bases. CDR1 and CDR2 (germline): SGHRS, YFSETQ. The CDR3 DNA follows: TGCGCCAGCAGCCCGGGACAGGGGCACTATGGCTACACCTTC. Its translation is CASSPGQGHYGYTF. The whole variable domain, remainder taken from reference TRBV5-1 and TRBJ1-2, is KAGVTQTPRYLIKTRGQQVTLSCSPISGHRSVSWYQQTPGQGLQFLFEYFSETQRNKGNFPGRFSGRQFSNSRSEMNVSTLELGDSALYLCASSPGQGHYGYTFGSGTRLTVV.

The CDR3 is CASSFMRHYGYTF. CDR3 in DNA: TGTGCCAGCAGCTTCATGCGGCACTATGGCTACACCTTC. The gene calls are TRBV13 and TRBJ1-2; D not certain. This CDR3 region has 13 residues. The germline V gene has CDR1 PRHDT and CDR2 FYEKMQ (reference sequence). V was clipped by 3 bases and J by 3 bases, with 8 bases between them. Full variable domain (remainder filled in from reference TRBV13 and TRBJ1-2): AAGVIQSPRHLIKEKRETATLKCYPIPRHDTVYWYQQGPGQDPQFLISFYEKMQSDKGSIPDRFSAQQFSDYHSELNMSSLELGDSALYFCASSFMRHYGYTFGSGTRLTVV.

As for this clone: Relative to the germline gene, one junction end is altered; a read error may explain this. The chain has TRBV7-7 and TRBJ2-7; 12 bases agree with TRBD2. Germline-derived CDR1 and CDR2 are SSHAT and FNYEAQ (reference sequence). This CDR3 region has 17 residues. The CDR3 is CASSPQPGLAGRDEQYF. As DNA, the CDR3 is TGTGCTAGCAGTCCCCAGCCCGGACTAGCGGGAAGGGACGAGCAGTACTTC.

This chain connects TRBV28 to TRBJ2-5, with a possible D match to TRBD1 (5 bases). The V and J ends lost 4 bases and 3 bases respectively, with 15 bases between them. In germline, CDR1 is MDHEN, CDR2 SYDVKM. CDR3 size: 15 residues. In DNA form, the CDR3 reads TGTGCCAGCAGTTCCGCAGGGTATATGAAAGAGACCCAGTACTTC. Translation: CASSSAGYMKETQYF.

V and J are TRBV28 and TRBJ1-1; D gene ambiguous. Trimming took 3 bases from V and 9 from J, leaving 8 bases between them. The CDR3 runs to 11 residues. Looked up from germline, CDR1 is MDHEN and CDR2 is SYDVKM. The CDR3 sequence is CASSLVTQAFF. CDR3 sequence (DNA): TGTGCCAGCAGTTTGGTTACTCAAGCTTTCTTT.

The CDR3 sequence is CASSRGTANTRSYNSPLHF. The CDR3 DNA sequence: TGTGCCAGCAGCCGCGGGACAGCGAATACTCGCTCCTATAATTCACCCCTCCACTTT. J is TRBJ1-6 and V is TRBV7-8; 7 positions agree with TRBD1. J was trimmed by 0 bases and V by 5 bases; bases with no gene match: 13. CDR1 and CDR2 (germline): SGHVS, FQNEAQ. The CDR3 consists of 19 residues.

The chain couples TRBV5-4 to TRBJ2-2; the match to TRBD1 covers 9 bases. Germline loops: CDR1 SGHNT, CDR2 YYREEE (reference sequence). This CDR3 contains 18 residues. J lost 4 bases, V lost 4 bases, and 14 bases had no gene match. The CDR3 protein is CASSDVTGGPGGTGELFF. The CDR3 nucleotides read TGTGCCAGCAGCGATGTGACAGGGGGGCCTGGGGGCACCGGGGAGCTGTTTTTT.

The rearrangement joins TRBV11-2 to TRBJ2-2; the match to TRBD2 covers 8 bases. This CDR3 spans 15 amino acids. The germline gives CDR1 SGHAT, CDR2 FQNNGV. Trimming took 5 bases from V and 4 from J; bases not matched to a gene: 6. CDR3 loop: CASSAGLGGTGELFF. The CDR3 DNA follows: TGTGCCAGCAGCGCGGGACTAGGCGGCACCGGGGAGCTGTTTTTT.

V usage is TRBV5-1 and J usage is TRBJ2-7, with 10 positions matching TRBD2. The CDR3 contains 15 residues. Germline CDR1 reads SGHRS; CDR2 reads YFSETQ. With V trimmed by 0 bases and J by 4 bases, 4 bases remained unmatched. CDR3: CASSLGTSGTYEQYF. The CDR3 DNA follows: TGCGCCAGCAGCTTGGGGACTAGCGGAACTTACGAGCAGTACTTC. Full variable domain (remainder filled in from reference TRBV5-1 and TRBJ2-7): KAGVTQTPRYLIKTRGQQVTLSCSPISGHRSVSWYQQTPGQGLQFLFEYFSETQRNKGNFPGRFSGRQFSNSRSEMNVSTLELGDSALYLCASSLGTSGTYEQYFGPGTRLTVT.

The chain is built from TRBV28 and TRBJ1-4, with 10 bases lining up with TRBD1. Germline CDR1 is MDHEN and CDR2 is SYDVKM. The CDR3 is 15 amino acids. V trimming: 4 bases; J trimming: 5 bases; junction bases outside the gene matches: 4. The CDR3 spells CASSSWTGGNEKLFF. CDR3 bases: TGTGCCAGCAGTTCATGGACAGGGGGGAATGAAAAACTGTTTTTT.

This sequence joins TRBV4-2 and TRBJ2-2, with D unclear. The V end lost 0 bases, the J end lost 1 base, and 12 bases lay between the germline ends. Per the germline V gene, CDR1 is LGHNA and CDR2 is YNFKEQ. The CDR3 is 17 residues long. The CDR3 reads CASSQDRTRMNTGELFF. CDR3 in DNA: TGTGCCAGCAGCCAAGATCGAACGAGAATGAACACCGGGGAGCTGTTTTTT.

The rearrangement uses TRBV6-5 and TRBJ1-2; D is perhaps TRBD1 (6 bases). Per the germline V gene, CDR1 is MNHEY and CDR2 is SVGAGI. Trimming shortened V by 5 bases and J by 2 bases, and 15 bases separated the two germline ends. The CDR3 has 15 residues. The CDR3 DNA sequence: TGTGCCAGCAGTATTTGGGGACAAGAGAACTATGGCTACACCTTC. Its protein is CASSIWGQENYGYTF.

V and J are TRBV12-3 or TRBV12-4 and TRBJ1-1; 9 bases map to TRBD1. After removal of 7 bases from V and 1 base from J, the junction contained 1 base not matched to a gene. This CDR3 is 13 amino acids long. As DNA, the CDR3 is TGTGCCAGCAAGGGACAGGGGAACACTGAAGCTTTCTTT. It specifies CASKGQGNTEAFF.

J is TRBJ2-1 and V is TRBV11-2, with 7 bases fitting TRBD1. The CDR3 spans 15 residues. Germline loops: CDR1 SGHAT, CDR2 FQNNGV. The V gene end was trimmed by 0 bases and the J gene end by 7 bases; junction bases not matched to a gene: 6. CDR3 amino acids: CASSLERGPSNEQFF. The CDR3 coding sequence is TGTGCCAGCAGCTTAGAGAGGGGGCCGTCGAATGAGCAGTTCTTC.

This sequence joins TRBV5-1 and TRBJ1-1; 7 nucleotides line up with TRBD1. CDR1 is SGHRS and CDR2 is YFSETQ in the germline V gene. V was clipped by 4 bases and J by 1 base; unmatched bases: 4. The CDR3 has 14 amino acids. DNA of the CDR3: TGCGCCAGCAGCCTACAGGGGAAGAACACTGAAGCTTTCTTT. It is translated as CASSLQGKNTEAFF.

A single count supports this clone. J is TRBJ2-1 and V is TRBV6-2 or TRBV6-3, with 13 nucleotides matching TRBD2. CDR1 MNHEY and CDR2 SVGEGT come from the germline V gene. The CDR3 length is 15 residues. The V gene end was trimmed by 5 bases and the J gene end by 9 bases; junction bases not matched to a gene: 7. The CDR3 sequence: CASSTGLAGVPEQFF. As DNA, the CDR3 is TGTGCCAGCAGTACCGGACTAGCGGGAGTGCCTGAGCAGTTCTTC.

The chain has TRBV5-8 and TRBJ1-2; D might be TRBD1 (6 bases). The CDR3 consists of 14 residues. The germline V gene has CDR1 SGHTS and CDR2 YDEGEE. Trimming shortened V by 2 bases and J by 5 bases, and 13 bases separated the two germline ends. The CDR3 loop is CASSFGRGGYGYTF. The CDR3 nucleotides are TGTGCCAGCAGCTTCGGACGAGGGGGTTATGGCTACACCTTC. Based on the CDR3 plus reference TRBV5-8 and TRBJ1-2, the full variable domain is EAGVTQSPTHLIKTRGQQATLRCSPISGHTSVYWYQQALGLGLQFLLWYDEGEERNRGNFPPRFSGRQFPNYSSELNVNALELEDSALYLCASSFGRGGYGYTFGSGTRLTVV.

The V gene is TRBV7-9, the J gene TRBJ2-3; D is unclear. Germline V gives CDR1 SEHNR, CDR2 FQNEAQ (reference sequence). V was pared by 7 bases and J by 5 bases, with 10 bases between. The CDR3 has 12 amino acids. CDR3 in DNA: TGTGCCAGCACCACGTCGGGAGATACGCAGTATTTT. This gives the protein CASTTSGDTQYF. Together with reference TRBV7-9 and TRBJ2-3, the CDR3 gives the full variable domain: DTGVSQNPRHKITKRGQNVTFRCDPISEHNRLYWYRQTLGQGPEFLTYFQNEAQLEKSRLLSDRFSAERPKGSFSTLEIQRTEQGDSAMYLCASTTSGDTQYFGPGTRLTVL.

The chain carries TRBV5-1 and TRBJ1-2, with D possibly TRBD1 on 5 matching bases. The V end lost 6 bases, the J end lost 9 bases, and 21 bases lay between the germline ends. Germline CDR1 SGHRS, CDR2 YFSETQ. The CDR3 sequence is 14 residues long. The CDR3: CASMEGALGQSYTF. The DNA for the CDR3 is TGCGCCAGCATGGAAGGGGCGCTAGGGCAGAGCTACACCTTC.